This T cell receptor (beta chain) was sequenced during a study of shared clonotypes between healthy human individuals. Trimming stripped 6 bases from V and 2 bases from J, with 26 bases between. Germline assignment: CDR1 MRHNA and CDR2 SNTAGT. The CDR3 is 19 amino acids. Using immunoSEQ multiplex PCR, the repertoire was profiled, and TCRdb retains in-frame clones only, with some absent. The profile shows around 500,000 clones, 70% to 80% of them singletons. The chain combines TRBV6-4 with TRBJ1-5; no reliable D call. Sequenced input: PBMCs. This clonotype originated in a woman aged 40-49 years in good health. Some clones in this sample may be carry-over from other donors' samples. The CDR3 reads CASRQTHGVLTRCNQPQHF. The CDR3 region has the DNA TGTGCCAGCAGGCAGACCCACGGGGTCCTAACTAGGTGCAATCAGCCCCAGCATTTT.